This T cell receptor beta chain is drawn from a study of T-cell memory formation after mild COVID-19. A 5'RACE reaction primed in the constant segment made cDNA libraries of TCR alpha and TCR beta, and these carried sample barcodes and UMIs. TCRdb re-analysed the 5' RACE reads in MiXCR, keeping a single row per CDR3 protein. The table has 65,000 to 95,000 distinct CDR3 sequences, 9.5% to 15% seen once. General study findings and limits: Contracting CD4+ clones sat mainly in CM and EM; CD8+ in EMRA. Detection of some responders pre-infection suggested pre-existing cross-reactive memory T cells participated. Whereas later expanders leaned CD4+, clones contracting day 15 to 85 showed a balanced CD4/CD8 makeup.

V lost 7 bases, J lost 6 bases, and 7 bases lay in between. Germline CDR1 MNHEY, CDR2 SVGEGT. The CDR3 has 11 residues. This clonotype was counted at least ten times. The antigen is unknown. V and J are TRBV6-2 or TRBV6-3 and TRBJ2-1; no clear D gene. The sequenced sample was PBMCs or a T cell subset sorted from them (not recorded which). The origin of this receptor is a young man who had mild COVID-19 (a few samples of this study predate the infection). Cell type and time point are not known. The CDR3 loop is CASTPGNEQFF. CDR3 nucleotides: TGTGCCAGCACCCCGGGCAATGAGCAGTTCTTC.